Below, one TCR beta chain is given with its context. A much larger clone differs by one base, so this may be a read error. This record comes from a study of T-cell reconstitution after alpha-beta-depleted transplantation in children. The authors prepared the TCRbeta library with unique molecular identifiers. TCRdb fed the PCR reads into MiXCR, producing one record per CDR3 protein. Of about 290,000 distinct CDR3 sequences in the sample, 9.5% to 13% were seen once. The source material was PBMCs, sampled before TCRalphabeta/CD19-depleted stem cell transplant. This clonotype was obtained from a boy under two years old with acute myeloid leukemia, due to receive a stem cell transplant.

DNA of the CDR3: TGTGCCAGCAGCCCAACCTCCGGGGAGCTGTTTTTT. Amino acid sequence: CASSPTSGELFF. V is TRBV11-2 and J is TRBJ2-2; D gene ambiguous. Deletions cut 5 bases from V and 6 bases from J, with 7 bases between. Germline V CDR1 and CDR2: SGHAT, FQNNGV. This CDR3 has 12 amino acids.